These 30 T cell receptor beta chains came from one sample sequenced in a study of blood T cell repertoires in COVID-19. Only in-frame clones appear in the TCRdb table, and some are missing; sequencing was by immunoSEQ multiplex PCR. The top ten hold under 4.5% of the sample, which has approximately 32,000 clones, approximately 89% seen once. The sample consisted of peripheral blood. These receptors were obtained from a man in his sixties with acute or convalescent COVID-19.

The V and J genes are TRBV11-3 and TRBJ1-3, with 7 positions matching TRBD1. This CDR3 comprises 15 residues. The V segment lost 2 bases and the J segment 2 bases; nucleotides outside the gene matches: 3. The germline CDR1 and CDR2 sequences are SGHNT and YENEEA. This chain's CDR3 is CASSLTTGAGNTIYF. The CDR3 DNA is TGTGCCAGCAGCTTAACAACAGGGGCTGGAAACACCATATATTTT.

This chain uses TRBV10-3 with TRBJ2-5, with TRBD1 identical over 8 bases. The CDR3 runs to 14 residues. V dropped 5 bases and J dropped 4; count of bases not matched to a gene: 6. CDR1 and CDR2 (germline): ENHRY, SYGVKD. As DNA, the CDR3 is TGTGCCATCAGTTCGACAGGGGCGACAGAGACCCAGTACTTC. Translation: CAISSTGATETQYF.

The V gene is TRBV6-5, the J gene TRBJ1-1; D perhaps matches TRBD1 (5 bases). V dropped 6 bases and J dropped 3 bases, with 8 bases sitting between them. This CDR3 is 12 amino acids long. Per the germline V gene, CDR1 is MNHEY and CDR2 is SVGAGI. Written as DNA, the CDR3 is TGTGCCAGCAGCCTAGGGGACACTGAAGCTTTCTTT. Its translation is CASSLGDTEAFF.

The chain employs TRBV29-1 and TRBJ1-2; the D gene is possibly TRBD1 (6 bases). Germline V lookup: CDR1 SQVTM, CDR2 ANQGSEA. This CDR3 region has 18 residues. The ends were cut back, 3 bases at V and 3 bases at J, with 26 bases in the middle. The CDR3 here is CSVESLGASSFRYYGYTF. The CDR3 region has the DNA TGCAGCGTTGAGAGTCTGGGGGCCTCTTCCTTTAGGTACTATGGCTACACCTTC.

The genes are TRBV9 and TRBJ1-3; D perhaps matches TRBD1 (6 bases). The V and J ends lost 3 bases and 4 bases respectively, with 11 bases between them. The CDR3 is made up of 14 amino acids. Germline V gene sequence: CDR1 SGDLS, CDR2 YYNGEE. The CDR3 here is CASSASGVGNTIYF. CDR3 DNA sequence: TGTGCCAGCAGCGCCTCAGGGGTGGGAAACACCATATATTTT.

This clone appeared a single time. The CDR3 reads CASSPRTENYGYTF. CDR3 nucleotides: TGTGCCAGCAGCCCCCGGACAGAGAACTATGGCTACACCTTC. This sequence joins TRBV11-3 and TRBJ1-2; possibly TRBD1 for D (6 bases). The ends were cut back, 5 bases at V and 2 bases at J, with 12 bases in the middle. Looked up from germline, CDR1 is SGHNT and CDR2 is YENEEA. This CDR3 contains 14 residues.

This clone was observed a handful of times. This chain uses TRBV19 with TRBJ1-1; TRBD1 might be the D (6 bases). CDR1 and CDR2 (germline): LNHDA, SQIVND (reference sequence). V was shortened by 5 bases and J by 1 base, with 11 bases between the two germline ends. The CDR3 is 14 residues long. CDR3 residues: CASSYRDENTEAFF. Here the CDR3 DNA reads TGTGCCAGTAGTTACAGGGATGAGAACACTGAAGCTTTCTTT.

Only a few counts were recorded for this clone. The gene calls are TRBV19 and TRBJ1-1; the match to TRBD1 covers 7 bases. CDR1 LNHDA and CDR2 SQIVND come from the germline V gene (reference sequence). The CDR3 consists of 13 residues. V lost 2 bases, J lost 11 bases, and 8 bases stayed unmatched. CDR3 region: CASSINRGSRAFF. The CDR3 DNA reads as TGTGCCAGTAGTATAAACAGGGGCAGTAGGGCTTTCTTT.

This clone came up a few times. The genes are TRBV7-2 and TRBJ1-1; D is unclear. Trimming stripped 5 bases from V and 0 bases from J, with 13 bases between. This CDR3 comprises 15 residues. CDR1 and CDR2 (germline): SGHTA, FQGNSA. CDR3: CASSPKPRLNTEAFF. The CDR3 DNA is TGTGCCAGCAGCCCCAAACCTCGGTTGAACACTGAAGCTTTCTTT. The full variable domain, with the rest looked up from reference TRBV7-2 and TRBJ1-1, is GAGVSQSPSNKVTEKGKDVELRCDPISGHTALYWYRQSLGQGLEFLIYFQGNSAPDKSGLPSDRFSAERTGGSVSTLTIQRTQQEDSAVYLCASSPKPRLNTEAFFGQGTRLTVV.

The gene calls are TRBV9 and TRBJ2-2; TRBD2 might be the D (6 bases). CDR1 and CDR2 from the germline V gene are SGDLS and YYNGEE. The CDR3 has 15 residues. V lost 1 base, J lost 0 bases, and 7 bases lay in between. Here the CDR3 reads CASSVIAANTGELFF. CDR3 coding DNA: TGTGCCAGCAGCGTAATAGCGGCGAACACCGGGGAGCTGTTTTTT.

The chain employs TRBV7-2 and TRBJ1-4, with D perhaps matching TRBD1 (6 bases). Germline V gene sequence: CDR1 SGHTA, CDR2 FQGNSA. This CDR3 has 14 residues. The germline V and J ends were trimmed by 5 bases and 3 bases, with 10 bases remaining between them. CDR3 sequence reads: CASSPRQANEKLFF. The CDR3 DNA reads as TGTGCCAGCAGCCCGAGACAGGCTAATGAAAAACTGTTTTTT.

The rearrangement uses TRBV11-2 and TRBJ1-3; D perhaps matches TRBD1 (5 bases). V lost 5 bases and J lost 0, with 8 bases in between. In germline, CDR1 is SGHAT, CDR2 FQNNGV. The CDR3 loop spans 14 amino acids. The DNA for the CDR3 is TGTGCCAGCAGCGGAGACAGCTCTGGAAACACCATATATTTT. This encodes CASSGDSSGNTIYF.

The chain is built from TRBV5-1 and TRBJ2-7, with 9 bases identical to TRBD1. In germline, CDR1 is SGHRS, CDR2 YFSETQ. The CDR3 sequence is 14 residues long. With V trimmed by 3 bases and J by 2 bases, 3 bases remained unmatched. The CDR3 region has the DNA TGCGCCAGCAGCTATGGGACAGGGACCTACGAGCAGTACGTC. As protein: CASSYGTGTYEQYV.

DNA of the CDR3: TGTGCCAGCTCACCAACCGGGACAGGGGGGATGGAGACCCAGTACTTC. The encoded protein is CASSPTGTGGMETQYF. This rearrangement joins TRBV18 to TRBJ2-5, with TRBD1 matching 11 bases. Germline V gene data show CDR1 as KGHSH and CDR2 as LQKENI. This CDR3 is 16 amino acids long. J was trimmed by 5 bases and V by 2 bases; bases with no gene match: 7.

The chain recombines TRBV7-6 with TRBJ2-1; 10 bases map to TRBD2. This CDR3 region has 18 residues. V dropped 4 bases and J dropped 4; count of bases not matched to a gene: 13. The germline gives CDR1 SGHVS, CDR2 FNYEAQ. The CDR3 is CASSSYNHPGLAYNEQFF. CDR3 DNA: TGTGCCAGCAGCTCCTATAACCACCCGGGACTAGCGTACAATGAGCAGTTCTTC. The full variable domain, with the rest looked up from reference TRBV7-6 and TRBJ2-1, is GAGVSQSPRYKVTKRGQDVALRCDPISGHVSLYWYRQALGQGPEFLTYFNYEAQQDKSGLPNDRFSAERPEGSISTLTIQRTEQRDSAMYRCASSSYNHPGLAYNEQFFGPGTRLTVL.

The chain couples TRBV20-1 to TRBJ1-2, with no clear D. CDR1 is DFQATT, CDR2 SNEGSKA, per germline (reference sequence). V was cut by 2 bases and J by 4 bases, with 5 bases left in between. The CDR3 is 11 amino acids. Written as DNA, the CDR3 is TGCAGTGCTAGATCGTCCTATGGCTACACCTTC. It yields the protein CSARSSYGYTF.

This chain joins TRBV3-1 (or the pseudogene TRBV3-2) and TRBJ1-6, with TRBD1 as a possible D gene (6 bases). CDR1 and CDR2 from the germline V gene are LGHDT and YNNKEL (reference sequence). The V gene lost 3 bases and the J gene lost 10 bases, with 10 bases spanning the gap. The CDR3 consists of 13 residues. CDR3 protein: CASSQGARSPLHF. Written as DNA, the CDR3 is TGTGCCAGCAGCCAGGGGGCAAGATCACCCCTCCACTTT.

V and J are TRBV19 and TRBJ1-1, with TRBD1 matching 11 bases. The CDR3 extends over 17 amino acids. Trimming removed 3 bases from V and 1 base from J; junction bases left unmatched: 7. Germline lookup yields CDR1 LNHDA and CDR2 SQIVND (reference sequence). The CDR3, as DNA: TGTGCCAGTAGTATTTTAGGACAGGGGGCTGGGAACACTGAAGCTTTCTTT. Amino acid sequence: CASSILGQGAGNTEAFF.

This clone was detected only a few times. Other nucleotide sequences in the sample specify the same CDR3. This sequence joins TRBV4-3 and TRBJ2-7; D remains unclear. In germline, CDR1 is LGHNA, CDR2 YSLEER. The CDR3 sequence is 14 residues long. Trimming left V 0 bases short and J 0 bases short, with 6 bases between. The CDR3, as DNA: TGCGCCAGCAGCCAAGACAGTCTCTCCTACGAGCAGTACTTC. As protein: CASSQDSLSYEQYF.

This clone showed up just once. J is TRBJ2-7 and V is TRBV6-5; 7 positions agree with TRBD1. CDR3 length equals 12 residues. CDR1 MNHEY and CDR2 SVGAGI come from the germline V gene. The ends lost 6 bases at V and 3 bases at J; junction bases unmatched: 2. The CDR3 DNA is TGTGCCAGCAGCCGGACAGGCTACGAGCAGTACTTC. Protein sequence: CASSRTGYEQYF.

This sequence joins TRBV2 and TRBJ2-1; 9 bases map to TRBD1. J was trimmed by 8 bases and V by 8 bases; bases with no gene match: 13. This CDR3 is built from 15 residues. Per germline, CDR1 SNHLY and CDR2 FYNNEI. CDR3 sequence (DNA): TGTGCCAGCGGGCTACAGGGGGCGCGGGTGGATGAGCAGTTCTTC. Its translation: CASGLQGARVDEQFF.

V gene TRBV12-5 combines with J gene TRBJ1-6; 10 bases line up with TRBD1. The germline gives CDR1 LGHNT, CDR2 FRNRAP. The CDR3 consists of 17 residues. V dropped 0 bases and J dropped 11; count of bases not matched to a gene: 10. The CDR3 region is CASGLVSPGQGWTPLHF. Written as DNA, the CDR3 is TGTGCTAGTGGTTTGGTATCCCCGGGACAGGGGTGGACACCCCTCCACTTT.

V usage is TRBV3-1 (or the pseudogene TRBV3-2) and J usage is TRBJ2-2; D may be TRBD2 (5 bases). The V gene's germline CDR1 is LGHDT and CDR2 YNNKEL (reference sequence). The CDR3 is 16 amino acids. The ends were cut back, 0 bases at V and 4 bases at J, with 12 bases in the middle. The CDR3 is CASSQDRSGGTGELFF. The CDR3 nucleotides read TGTGCCAGCAGCCAAGATCGGAGCGGTGGCACCGGGGAGCTGTTTTTT.

The rearrangement joins TRBV30 to TRBJ1-1; possibly TRBD1 for D (5 bases). V lost 3 bases and J lost 5, with 16 bases in between. The germline CDR1 and CDR2 sequences are GTSNPN and SVGIG (reference sequence). The CDR3 extends over 14 amino acids. The CDR3 nucleotides are TGTGCCTGGAGGGGGCCAGGGTCAAGTACTGAAGCTTTCTTT. Its protein is CAWRGPGSSTEAFF.

The genes are TRBV6-2 or TRBV6-3 and TRBJ2-3; TRBD2 might be the D (5 bases). The CDR3 is 14 amino acids. Germline assignment: CDR1 MNHEY and CDR2 SVGEGT. Trimming took 5 bases from V and 0 from J, leaving 9 bases between them. CDR3 sequence: CASSEGRSTDTQYF. The CDR3 DNA sequence: TGTGCCAGCAGTGAGGGCCGGAGCACAGATACGCAGTATTTT.

The V and J genes are TRBV7-6 and TRBJ2-7; TRBD2 agrees at 10 bases. Trimming took 2 bases from V and 0 from J; bases not matched to a gene: 16. In germline, CDR1 is SGHVS, CDR2 FNYEAQ. The CDR3 is 20 amino acids. The CDR3 coding sequence is TGTGCCAGCAGCTTAATGAGACCCAATAGCGGGAGGTATAGCTCCTACGAGCAGTACTTC. Translated, it gives CASSLMRPNSGRYSSYEQYF.

The chain joins TRBV27 to TRBJ1-4, with D perhaps TRBD1 (6 bases). Germline V gene sequence: CDR1 MNHEY, CDR2 SMNVEV (reference sequence). This CDR3 has 15 residues. V was shortened by 2 bases and J by 7 bases, with 14 bases between the two germline ends. This chain's CDR3 is CASSLRGGAGEKLFF. The CDR3 DNA sequence: TGTGCCAGCAGTTTACGGGGGGGGGCTGGTGAAAAACTGTTTTTT.

The V and J genes are TRBV6-1 and TRBJ1-4; D call uncertain. The CDR3 loop spans 14 amino acids. Germline CDR1 and CDR2: MNHNS and SASEGT. The V end lost 2 bases, the J end lost 8 bases, and 12 bases lay between the germline ends. The CDR3 is CASSEMGFKEKLFF. CDR3 nucleotide sequence: TGTGCCAGCAGTGAAATGGGCTTTAAGGAAAAACTGTTTTTT.

V is TRBV11-2 and J is TRBJ1-2; maybe TRBD1 (5 bases). Germline-derived CDR1 and CDR2 are SGHAT and FQNNGV. The CDR3 contains 18 residues. V shed 3 bases and J shed 5 bases, with 25 bases lying between them. CDR3 in DNA: TGTGCCAGCAGCTTGAGTTTGGGGGTTGGAGGGGATGAATATGGCTACACCTTC. This gives the protein CASSLSLGVGGDEYGYTF.

This clone was found once. CDR3 DNA sequence: TGTGCCACCAGCAGAGGACAAACCTATGGCTACACCTTC. Amino acids: CATSRGQTYGYTF. The chain combines TRBV15 with TRBJ1-2; D gene ambiguous. Germline V lookup: CDR1 LNHNV, CDR2 YYDKDF (reference sequence). V lost 1 base to trimming and J lost 4 bases, with 7 bases between them. The CDR3 extends over 13 amino acids.